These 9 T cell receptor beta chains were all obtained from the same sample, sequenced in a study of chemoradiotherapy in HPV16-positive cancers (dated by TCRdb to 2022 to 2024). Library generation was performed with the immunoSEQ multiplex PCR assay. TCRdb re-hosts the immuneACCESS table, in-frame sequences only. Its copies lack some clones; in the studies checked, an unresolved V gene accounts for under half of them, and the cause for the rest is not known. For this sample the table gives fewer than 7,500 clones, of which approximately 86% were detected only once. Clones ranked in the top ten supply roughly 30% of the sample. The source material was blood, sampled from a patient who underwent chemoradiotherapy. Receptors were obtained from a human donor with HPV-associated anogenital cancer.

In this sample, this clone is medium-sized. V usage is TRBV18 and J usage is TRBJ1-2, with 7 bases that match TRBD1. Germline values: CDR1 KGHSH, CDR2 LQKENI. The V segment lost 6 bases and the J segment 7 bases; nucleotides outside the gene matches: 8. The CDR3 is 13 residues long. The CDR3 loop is CASSRDREGGYTF. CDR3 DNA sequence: TGTGCCAGCTCTCGAGACAGGGAGGGTGGCTACACCTTC.

CDR3 nucleotide sequence: TGTGCCAGCAGCCCTCAGGGCCTTATCAATCAGCCCCAGCATTTT. Protein sequence: CASSPQGLINQPQHF. The chain combines TRBV28 with TRBJ1-5, with D tentatively TRBD1 (5 bases). This CDR3 has 15 amino acids. V was pared by 6 bases and J by 3 bases, with 15 bases between. Germline loops: CDR1 MDHEN, CDR2 SYDVKM.

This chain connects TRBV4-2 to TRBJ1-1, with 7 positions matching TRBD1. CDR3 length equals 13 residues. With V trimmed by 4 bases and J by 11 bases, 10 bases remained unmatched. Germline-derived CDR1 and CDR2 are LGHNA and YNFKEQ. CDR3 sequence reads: CASSPWTGSTAFF. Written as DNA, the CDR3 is TGTGCCAGCAGCCCATGGACAGGTTCGACCGCTTTCTTT.

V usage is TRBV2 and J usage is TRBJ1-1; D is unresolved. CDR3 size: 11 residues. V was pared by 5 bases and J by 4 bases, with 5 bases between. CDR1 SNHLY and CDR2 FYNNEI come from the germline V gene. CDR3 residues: CASSLRTEAFF. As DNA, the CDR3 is TGTGCCAGCAGTCTTCGCACTGAAGCTTTCTTT.

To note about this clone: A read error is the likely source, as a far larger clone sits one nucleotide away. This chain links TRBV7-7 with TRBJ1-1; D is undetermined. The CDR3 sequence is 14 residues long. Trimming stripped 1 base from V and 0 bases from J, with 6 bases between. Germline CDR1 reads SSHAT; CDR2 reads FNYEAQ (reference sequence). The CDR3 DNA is TGTGCCAGCAGCTTAGAGGCTGTGAACACTGAAGCTTTCTTT. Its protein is CASSLEAVNTEAFF.

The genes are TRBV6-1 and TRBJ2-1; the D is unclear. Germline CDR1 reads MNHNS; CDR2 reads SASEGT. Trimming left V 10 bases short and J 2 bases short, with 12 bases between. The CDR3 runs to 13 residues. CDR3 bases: TGTGCCATCGCTCGGGCTACCTACAATGAGCAGTTCTTC. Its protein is CAIARATYNEQFF.

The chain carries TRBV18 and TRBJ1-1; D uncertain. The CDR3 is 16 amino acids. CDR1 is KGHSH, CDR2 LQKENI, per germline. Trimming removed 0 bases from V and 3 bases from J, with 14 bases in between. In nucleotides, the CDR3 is TGTGCCAGCTCACCACCGGTAGTAGGCAGATACACTGAAGCTTTCTTT. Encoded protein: CASSPPVVGRYTEAFF.

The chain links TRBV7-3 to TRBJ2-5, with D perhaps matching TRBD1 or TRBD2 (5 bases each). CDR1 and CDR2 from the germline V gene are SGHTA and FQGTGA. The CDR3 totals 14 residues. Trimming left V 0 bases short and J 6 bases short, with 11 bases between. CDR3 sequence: CASSLTAGTQTQYF. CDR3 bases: TGTGCCAGCAGCTTAACGGCAGGGACGCAGACCCAGTACTTC.

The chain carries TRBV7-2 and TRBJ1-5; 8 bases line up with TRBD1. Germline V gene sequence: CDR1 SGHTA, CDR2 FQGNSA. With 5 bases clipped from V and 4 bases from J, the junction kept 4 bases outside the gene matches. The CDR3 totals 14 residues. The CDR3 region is CASSPGTGNQPQHF. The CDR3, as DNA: TGTGCCAGCAGCCCCGGGACAGGAAATCAGCCCCAGCATTTT.